These 21 T cell receptor beta chains came from one sample sequenced in a study of lung T cells in sarcoidosis with Löfgren's syndrome. Each CDR3 protein is one row after TCRdb ran MiXCR on the reads. The repertoire has about 3,100 distinct CDR3 sequences, around 25% of them found once; the top ten carry roughly 13%. Sequencing input: CD4+ T cells from bronchoalveolar lavage. The receptors derive from a human donor with sarcoidosis (Löfgren's syndrome or another form), or a control subject (not recorded which).

In its sample, this clonotype is medium-sized. The rearrangement uses TRBV18 and TRBJ1-6; D is unresolved. Germline CDR1 and CDR2: KGHSH and LQKENI. The CDR3 has 14 residues. Trimming removed 2 bases at V and 9 bases at J, with 11 bases between. CDR3: CASSPSQTPSPLHF. CDR3 nucleotides: TGTGCCAGCTCACCAAGTCAGACTCCTTCACCCCTCCACTTT.

For this clonotype: This may be a read error, as it is one base from a much larger clone. Since the CDR3 does not end with the conserved phenylalanine or tryptophan, this likely comes from a read error. The V and J genes are TRBV2 and TRBJ1-1; TRBD1 matches at 7 bases. Germline trimming cut 4 bases from V and 10 bases from J; bases unmatched to any gene: 6. Germline V gives CDR1 SNHLY, CDR2 FYNNEI. The CDR3 contains 12 residues. DNA of the CDR3: TGTGCCAGCAGTGGTTCCAGGGGGGGAGCTTTCCTT. Translated: CASSGSRGGAFL.

This clonotype is classed as medium-sized. The J gene is TRBJ1-6, the V gene TRBV4-1, with D unclear. Germline V gene lookup returns CDR1 MGHRA and CDR2 YSYEKL. Between the trimmed V and J ends, which lost 4 bases and 2 bases, there was a span of 9 bases. The CDR3 runs to 15 residues. CDR3 sequence: CASSLQAAYNSPLHF. The DNA for the CDR3 is TGCGCCAGCAGCCTCCAAGCAGCCTATAATTCACCCCTCCACTTT.

This clonotype was recorded many times. A read error may account for a junction end that differs from germline. The rearrangement joins TRBV12-3 or TRBV12-4 to TRBJ2-2; TRBD2 matches 8 bases. This CDR3 region has 16 residues. The CDR3 DNA is TGTGCCAGCAGACAAGGGACTAGAGGGAACTCCGGGGAGCTGTTTTTT. This sequence encodes CASRQGTRGNSGELFF.

This clonotype is categorized as medium-sized. This chain joins TRBV20-1 and TRBJ2-7, with D perhaps TRBD2 (5 bases). This CDR3 contains 14 residues. Deletions cut 6 bases from V and 0 bases from J, with 15 bases between. Looked up from germline, CDR1 is DFQATT and CDR2 is SNEGSKA (reference sequence). CDR3 DNA: TGCAGTGCCAGCCCGGGGTCGAGCTCCTACGAGCAGTACGTC. Amino acids: CSASPGSSSYEQYV.

The gene calls are TRBV6-2 or TRBV6-3 and TRBJ1-5; D is perhaps TRBD1 (5 bases). The CDR3 length is 13 residues. V lost 5 bases, J lost 7 bases, and 12 bases lay in between. CDR1 is MNHEY, CDR2 SVGEGT, per germline. This CDR3 reads CASSTQGGQPQHF. Written as DNA, the CDR3 is TGTGCCAGCAGTACTCAGGGAGGCCAGCCCCAGCATTTT.

Comment on this clonotype: The CDR3 carries no conserved terminal phenylalanine or tryptophan, so it likely arises from a read error. The rearrangement joins TRBV18 to TRBJ2-1, with TRBD2 matching over 10 bases. Germline CDR1 KGHSH, CDR2 LQKENI. After removal of 3 bases from V and 8 bases from J, the junction contained 7 bases not matched to a gene. The CDR3 extends over 15 amino acids. CDR3 sequence: CASSPLTSGYDEQFL. In DNA, the CDR3 is TGTGCCAGCTCACCGCTGACTAGCGGGTACGATGAGCAGTTCCTC.

Regarding this clonotype: One end of the junction varies from germline; a read error may be responsible. This chain uses TRBV6-1 with TRBJ2-1, with TRBD2 identical over 7 bases. CDR1 and CDR2 (germline): MNHNS, SASEGT. The CDR3 has 16 amino acids. CDR3 in amino acids: CAGSPRGGAGHNEQFF. The CDR3 DNA is TGTGCCGGCAGTCCCCGGGGAGGGGCAGGCCACAATGAGCAGTTCTTC.

In this sample, this clonotype is large. The chain joins TRBV6-1 to TRBJ1-2; no clear D. V lost 5 bases and J 4 bases, leaving 14 bases between the germline ends. Germline V CDR1 and CDR2: MNHNS, SASEGT. The CDR3 loop spans 14 amino acids. CDR3 bases: TGTGCCAGCAGTCAAAGCGACATCCTCTATGGCTACACCTTC. Protein product: CASSQSDILYGYTF.

This clonotype is classed as medium-sized. V is TRBV20-1 and J is TRBJ2-4, with 13 bases identical to TRBD2. The V gene end was trimmed by 5 bases and the J gene end by 8 bases; junction bases not matched to a gene: 9. Germline V lookup: CDR1 DFQATT, CDR2 SNEGSKA (reference sequence). The CDR3 loop spans 15 amino acids. The CDR3 nucleotides are TGCAGTGCTCCCAGACTAGCGGGAGGTCGGGACATTCAGTACTTC. This gives the protein CSAPRLAGGRDIQYF.

This sequence joins TRBV30 and TRBJ2-1; 13 positions agree with TRBD2. The CDR3 contains 14 residues. Per the germline V gene, CDR1 is GTSNPN and CDR2 is SVGIG (reference sequence). V lost 5 bases and J lost 6; bases outside the gene matches: 4. CDR3 amino acids: CAWSRLAGGNEQFF. The CDR3 bases are TGTGCCTGGTCTAGACTAGCGGGAGGCAATGAGCAGTTCTTC.

In the case of this clonotype: The germline gene is not matched at one end of the junction; a read error may be the cause. V usage is TRBV6-2 or TRBV6-3 and J usage is TRBJ2-1, with a weak D call TRBD2 (5 bases). The CDR3 consists of 13 residues. Germline CDR1 is MNHEY and CDR2 is SVGEGT. The DNA for the CDR3 is TGTGCCAGCAGGCGGGCTCTGGGAATTGAGCAGTTCTTT. Translation gives CASRRALGIEQFF.

The chain carries TRBV7-9 and TRBJ1-2, with D unclear. The CDR3 length is 12 residues. Germline V gene data show CDR1 as SEHNR and CDR2 as FQNEAQ (reference sequence). Trimming pared 1 base from V and 8 bases from J, leaving 8 bases between. CDR3 residues: CASSLDSKGYTF. DNA for the CDR3: TGTGCCAGCAGCTTAGACTCAAAGGGCTACACCTTC.

This clonotype was observed a single time. Sequence at one end of the junction differs from germline and may be a read error. V is TRBV6-1 and J is TRBJ1-2; D gene unclear. This CDR3 is 12 amino acids long. CDR1 is MNHNS, CDR2 SASEGT, per germline. CDR3 sequence (DNA): TGTGCCGGCAGTGACCGAAATTATGGCTACGCCTTC. Protein sequence: CAGSDRNYGYAF.

This clonotype is medium-sized in the sample. J is TRBJ1-1 and V is TRBV28; 7 bases are a match to TRBD1. Germline V lookup: CDR1 MDHEN, CDR2 SYDVKM. V shed 5 bases, J shed 10 bases, and the junction held 13 bases outside the gene matches. This CDR3 is built from 14 residues. CDR3 DNA: TGTGCCAGCAGTCTAGCGGACAGGCGTACCTCAGCTTTCTTT. Encoded protein: CASSLADRRTSAFF.

Within the sample, this clonotype is medium-sized. The chain combines TRBV20-1 with TRBJ2-5, with 13 bases identical to TRBD2. Germline CDR1 and CDR2: DFQATT and SNEGSKA (reference sequence). V was pared by 4 bases and J by 2 bases, with 4 bases of the junction left unmatched. The CDR3 is made up of 15 amino acids. CDR3 sequence: CSATSLAGGQETQYF. The CDR3 DNA sequence: TGCAGTGCTACCTCACTAGCGGGGGGGCAAGAGACCCAGTACTTC.

This chain links TRBV6-6 with TRBJ1-2, with D maybe TRBD1 (5 bases). Germline V gene lookup returns CDR1 MNHNY and CDR2 SVGAGI (reference sequence). This CDR3 region has 14 residues. Trimming cost V 4 bases and J 6 bases, with 15 bases left between them. The CDR3 DNA is TGTGCCAGCAGTTGCATCCTGGGGACCCATGGCTACACCTTC. Protein: CASSCILGTHGYTF.

This clonotype is labeled as medium-sized. The rearrangement links TRBV4-1 to TRBJ2-3; TRBD2 aligns across 16 bases. Germline trimming cut 4 bases from V and 8 bases from J; bases unmatched to any gene: 9. This CDR3 region has 17 residues. The germline V gene has CDR1 MGHRA and CDR2 YSYEKL. The CDR3, as DNA: TGCGCCAGCAGCCGGGGAGGGACTAGCGGGGGGGCCCCTACGCAGTATTTT. Its protein is CASSRGGTSGGAPTQYF.

This clonotype is medium-sized. This sequence joins TRBV6-2 or TRBV6-3 and TRBJ1-5; D remains unclear. The germline gives CDR1 MNHEY, CDR2 SVGEGT. V lost 7 bases and J lost 3, with 10 bases in between. This CDR3 is built from 13 residues. In DNA form, the CDR3 reads TGTGCCAGCACTGGGGAAATCAATCAGCCCCAGCATTTT. It yields the protein CASTGEINQPQHF.

Notes on this clonotype: Possible read error: a much larger clone is one base away. The rearrangement links TRBV5-4 to TRBJ1-6; no firm D call. Germline loops: CDR1 SGHNT, CDR2 YYREEE (reference sequence). This CDR3 contains 12 residues. The DNA for the CDR3 is TGTACCAGCAGCTTGGATCGAGGACCCCTCCACTTT. Amino acids: CTSSLDRGPLHF.

This clonotype was detected only once. A much larger clone lies a single base off, so this may be a read error. This chain joins TRBV18 and TRBJ2-5, with D maybe TRBD2 (6 bases). The V gene lost 4 bases and the J gene lost 5 bases, with 11 bases spanning the gap. This CDR3 is 13 amino acids long. Germline values: CDR1 KGHSH, CDR2 LQKENI. The CDR3 DNA sequence: TGTGCCAGCTCACAGGGACTGCCGGAGACCCAGTACTTC. Its protein is CASSQGLPETQYF.